A single sample is the source of the 26 T cell receptor beta chains below, sequenced in a study of T cell clonotyping in hematopoietic cell transplantation. The time point denotes: recipient sample about 28 days before transplant, after cytoreduction. Measured with immunoSEQ multiplex PCR; TCRdb has only the in-frame clones, and not every one. Of about 76,000 clones listed, less than 96% are singletons. The source material was peripheral blood mononuclear cells, sampled before stem cell transplant. These receptors were taken from a woman aged 45-59 years with acute myeloid leukemia. Some clones in this sample may be carry-over from other donors' samples.

This clone was detected only a few times. For the CDR3, the DNA is TGTGCCAGCTCACCATTACGACAGGGGATGGGAAACACCATATATTTT. It is translated as CASSPLRQGMGNTIYF. The V call is TRBV18, the J call TRBJ1-3, with 8 positions matching TRBD1. This CDR3 region has 16 residues. After removal of 2 bases from V and 4 bases from J, the junction contained 7 bases not matched to a gene. Germline V lookup: CDR1 KGHSH, CDR2 LQKENI.

The rearrangement uses TRBV29-1 and TRBJ2-5; no clear D. The CDR3 runs 12 residues. Germline V CDR1 and CDR2: SQVTM, ANQGSEA. Trimming pared 4 bases from V and 2 bases from J, leaving 8 bases between. The CDR3 DNA reads TGCAGCGTTGTTCGAGGACAAGAGACCCAGTACTTC. The encoded protein is CSVVRGQETQYF.

V usage is TRBV6-1 and J usage is TRBJ1-5, with D uncertain. This CDR3 has 12 amino acids. Trimming left V 2 bases short and J 5 bases short, with 4 bases between. Germline values: CDR1 MNHNS, CDR2 SASEGT. The CDR3 protein is CASSELDQPQHF. CDR3 DNA: TGTGCCAGCAGTGAACTTGATCAGCCCCAGCATTTT.

This rearrangement joins TRBV30 to TRBJ1-2; D remains unclear. CDR1 GTSNPN and CDR2 SVGIG come from the germline V gene (reference sequence). The CDR3 is 13 amino acids. Trimming took 4 bases from V and 0 from J, leaving 9 bases between them. CDR3: CAWKGGPNYGYTF. As DNA, the CDR3 is TGTGCCTGGAAAGGTGGGCCTAACTATGGCTACACCTTC. The variable domain in full, with the rest retrieved from reference TRBV30 and TRBJ1-2, is SQTIHQWPATLVQPVGSPLSLECTVEGTSNPNLYWYRQAAGRGLQLLFYSVGIGQISSEVPQNLSASRPQDRQFILSSKKLLLSDSGFYLCAWKGGPNYGYTFGSGTRLTVV.

The rearrangement uses TRBV5-1 and TRBJ1-4; TRBD1 is a possible D gene (5 bases). CDR1 is SGHRS, CDR2 YFSETQ, per germline. Trimming took off 2 bases at V and 9 bases at J, with 14 bases between the two ends. The length of the CDR3 is 14 residues. The CDR3 is CASSLTGTGQKLFF. CDR3 DNA sequence: TGCGCCAGCAGCTTAACCGGGACGGGTCAAAAACTGTTTTTT.

The V gene is TRBV7-2, the J gene TRBJ2-7, with TRBD2 matching 8 bases. Per the germline V gene, CDR1 is SGHTA and CDR2 is FQGNSA. Germline trimming cut 2 bases from V and 2 bases from J; bases unmatched to any gene: 5. This CDR3 spans 15 amino acids. The CDR3 region has the DNA TGTGCCAGCAGCTTATATCCAGCGGGAGCCTACGAGCAGTACTTC. Its translation is CASSLYPAGAYEQYF.

This clone turned up a few times. The V and J genes are TRBV7-3 and TRBJ2-7, with D unclear. Germline lookup yields CDR1 SGHTA and CDR2 FQGTGA. V lost 2 bases and J lost 0, with 14 bases in between. The CDR3 sequence is 16 residues long. CDR3: CASSLSLGRSSYEQYF. Written as DNA, the CDR3 is TGTGCCAGCAGCTTATCCCTCGGACGGAGCTCCTACGAGCAGTACTTC.

The chain joins TRBV6-6 to TRBJ1-5; D is possibly TRBD1 (5 bases). This CDR3 spans 16 amino acids. CDR1 and CDR2 (germline): MNHNY, SVGAGI (reference sequence). V lost 2 bases, J lost 0 bases, and 11 bases lay in between. For the CDR3, the DNA is TGTGCCAGCAGTTACGGGGCTCGGGGTAGCAATCAGCCCCAGCATTTT. This encodes CASSYGARGSNQPQHF.

This sequence joins TRBV7-2 and TRBJ2-7; D unresolved. Trimming removed 1 base at V and 4 bases at J, with 8 bases between. Germline CDR1 and CDR2: SGHTA and FQGNSA. The CDR3 length is 13 residues. CDR3 in amino acids: CASSLGWSYEQYF. The CDR3 DNA reads as TGTGCCAGCAGCTTAGGATGGAGTTACGAGCAGTACTTC.

The CDR3 DNA is TGTGCCAGCAGAGGACAGGGATTCGGTCAGCCCCAGCATTTT. Its translation is CASRGQGFGQPQHF. The chain has TRBV2 and TRBJ1-5, with 8 bases matching TRBD1. The length of the CDR3 is 14 residues. After removal of 6 bases from V and 6 bases from J, the junction contained 7 bases not matched to a gene. Per the germline V gene, CDR1 is SNHLY and CDR2 is FYNNEI.

The chain combines TRBV27 with TRBJ1-6; D gene unclear. The CDR3 is made up of 14 amino acids. In germline, CDR1 is MNHEY, CDR2 SMNVEV (reference sequence). With 2 bases removed from V and 4 bases from J, the gap between germline ends came to 6 bases. The CDR3 DNA reads as TGTGCCAGCAGTTTACCAACATATAATTCACCCCTCCACTTT. Its protein product is CASSLPTYNSPLHF.

The rearrangement uses TRBV19 and TRBJ2-1, with 8 positions matching TRBD2. V gave up 4 bases and J gave up 3 bases; unmatched junction bases: 5. Germline assignment: CDR1 LNHDA and CDR2 SQIVND (reference sequence). CDR3 size: 15 residues. CDR3 loop: CASSTAGASYNEQFF. DNA of the CDR3: TGTGCCAGTAGTACAGCGGGAGCGAGCTACAATGAGCAGTTCTTC.

The chain links TRBV30 to TRBJ2-1, with TRBD1 matching 9 bases. In germline, CDR1 is GTSNPN, CDR2 SVGIG (reference sequence). The CDR3 is made up of 16 amino acids. J was trimmed by 1 base and V by 3 bases; bases with no gene match: 7. DNA for the CDR3: TGTGCCTGGAGCGGGGGACAGGGTTGGTCCTACAATGAGCAGTTCTTC. This gives the protein CAWSGGQGWSYNEQFF.

This rearrangement joins TRBV6-6 to TRBJ1-2; 8 positions match TRBD1. V was pared by 5 bases and J by 6 bases, with 8 bases of the junction left unmatched. The CDR3 totals 14 residues. Germline CDR1 MNHNY, CDR2 SVGAGI (reference sequence). DNA for the CDR3: TGTGCCAGCAGTAAAACAGGGGGGTATGATGGCTACACCTTC. This encodes CASSKTGGYDGYTF.

V is TRBV6-1 and J is TRBJ2-5; D might be TRBD1 (5 bases). Germline V gives CDR1 MNHNS, CDR2 SASEGT. The CDR3 contains 13 residues. V was cut by 5 bases and J by 7 bases, with 14 bases left in between. CDR3 residues: CASSQYKGATQYF. The CDR3 DNA follows: TGTGCCAGCAGTCAATACAAAGGGGCGACCCAGTACTTC.

V and J are TRBV28 and TRBJ2-3; D gene uncertain. CDR3 size: 16 residues. Germline loops: CDR1 MDHEN, CDR2 SYDVKM. Between the trimmed V and J ends, which lost 7 bases and 0 bases, there was a span of 17 bases. CDR3 sequence reads: CASKGRSYSSTDTQYF. The CDR3 bases are TGTGCCAGCAAGGGCCGTTCCTATTCTAGCACAGATACGCAGTATTTT. Based on the CDR3 plus reference TRBV28 and TRBJ2-3, the full variable domain is DVKVTQSSRYLVKRTGEKVFLECVQDMDHENMFWYRQDPGLGLRLIYFSYDVKMKEKGDIPEGYSVSREKKERFSLILESASTNQTSMYLCASKGRSYSSTDTQYFGPGTRLTVL.

The rearrangement joins TRBV18 to TRBJ1-1; D is perhaps TRBD1 (5 bases). CDR1 is KGHSH, CDR2 LQKENI, per germline. The CDR3 covers 14 residues. V was shortened by 3 bases and J by 3 bases, with 11 bases between the two germline ends. CDR3 nucleotide sequence: TGTGCCAGCTCACCCCAGGGCCAACACACTGAAGCTTTCTTT. It specifies CASSPQGQHTEAFF.

The genes are TRBV7-9 and TRBJ1-1; a weak D match, TRBD1 (5 bases). The CDR3 consists of 14 residues. The germline V and J ends were trimmed by 2 bases and 1 base, with 8 bases remaining between them. The germline V gene encodes CDR1 SEHNR and CDR2 FQNEAQ (reference sequence). The CDR3 bases are TGTGCCAGCAGCTTATGGGGCGCGAACACTGAAGCTTTCTTT. Translating gives CASSLWGANTEAFF. Complete variable domain (other parts from reference TRBV7-9 and TRBJ1-1): DTGVSQNPRHKITKRGQNVTFRCDPISEHNRLYWYRQTLGQGPEFLTYFQNEAQLEKSRLLSDRFSAERPKGSFSTLEIQRTEQGDSAMYLCASSLWGANTEAFFGQGTRLTVV.

This clone is a singleton in its sample. The gene calls are TRBV5-4 and TRBJ2-2, with D uncertain. With 0 bases removed from V and 4 bases from J, the gap between germline ends came to 13 bases. The germline gives CDR1 SGHNT, CDR2 YYREEE (reference sequence). This CDR3 spans 16 amino acids. CDR3 region: CASSLARGLSTGELFF. CDR3 nucleotide sequence: TGTGCCAGCAGCTTGGCCCGAGGTCTTAGCACCGGGGAGCTGTTTTTT.

The V and J genes are TRBV30 and TRBJ1-2; D is perhaps TRBD1 (5 bases). The V end was cut by 3 bases, the J end by 4 bases, with 6 bases between. Per germline, CDR1 GTSNPN and CDR2 SVGIG (reference sequence). This CDR3 is built from 11 residues. CDR3 residues: CAWRTAYGYTF. The CDR3 bases are TGTGCCTGGAGGACAGCCTATGGCTACACCTTC.

The genes are TRBV2 and TRBJ1-6; D may be TRBD1 (5 bases). The CDR3 contains 12 residues. Germline CDR1 and CDR2: SNHLY and FYNNEI. The germline V and J ends were trimmed by 6 bases and 8 bases, with 8 bases remaining between them. The CDR3 spells CASRTDYSPLHF. For the CDR3, the DNA is TGTGCCAGCAGGACAGACTATTCACCCCTCCACTTT.

The chain has TRBV6-1 and TRBJ2-7, with 8 bases matching TRBD1. This CDR3 is built from 11 residues. The germline V gene has CDR1 MNHNS and CDR2 SASEGT. V was clipped by 11 bases and J by 3 bases; unmatched bases: 3. Here the CDR3 reads CAGGQGYEQYF. The DNA for the CDR3 is TGTGCCGGAGGACAGGGCTACGAGCAGTACTTC.

This rearrangement joins TRBV7-2 to TRBJ2-1; TRBD2 might be the D (5 bases). Trimming pared 1 base from V and 2 bases from J, leaving 9 bases between. From germline, CDR1 is SGHTA and CDR2 FQGNSA. CDR3 length: 15 residues. The CDR3 DNA is TGTGCCAGCAGCTTAGTAGGCGGGCCCTACAATGAGCAGTTCTTC. Translation gives CASSLVGGPYNEQFF.

The chain employs TRBV6-6 and TRBJ2-7; either TRBD1 or TRBD2 may fit D (6 bases each). The CDR3 sequence is 15 residues long. CDR1 and CDR2 (germline): MNHNY, SVGAGI (reference sequence). The V and J ends lost 7 bases and 5 bases respectively, with 21 bases between them. The DNA of the CDR3 is TGTGCCAGCACCAGAGGGGGGACTCTCCCCCACGAGCAGTACTTC. Translated: CASTRGGTLPHEQYF.

This clone showed up just a few times. The chain links TRBV5-1 to TRBJ1-3; a weak D match, TRBD1 (5 bases). The V gene lost 1 base and the J gene lost 0 bases, with 14 bases spanning the gap. The CDR3 length is 17 residues. Germline CDR1 is SGHRS and CDR2 is YFSETQ. The CDR3, as DNA: TGCGCCAGCAGCTTGTTTTTGACAGAAGACTCTGGAAACACCATATATTTT. It translates to CASSLFLTEDSGNTIYF.

The rearrangement links TRBV27 to TRBJ1-1; 9 positions match TRBD1. Germline V lookup: CDR1 MNHEY, CDR2 SMNVEV (reference sequence). V shed 2 bases, J shed 12 bases, and the junction held 13 bases outside the gene matches. The CDR3 is 15 residues long. CDR3 sequence: CASSLESGTGIQTFF. The CDR3 DNA follows: TGTGCCAGCAGTTTAGAATCCGGGACAGGGATTCAAACTTTCTTT.